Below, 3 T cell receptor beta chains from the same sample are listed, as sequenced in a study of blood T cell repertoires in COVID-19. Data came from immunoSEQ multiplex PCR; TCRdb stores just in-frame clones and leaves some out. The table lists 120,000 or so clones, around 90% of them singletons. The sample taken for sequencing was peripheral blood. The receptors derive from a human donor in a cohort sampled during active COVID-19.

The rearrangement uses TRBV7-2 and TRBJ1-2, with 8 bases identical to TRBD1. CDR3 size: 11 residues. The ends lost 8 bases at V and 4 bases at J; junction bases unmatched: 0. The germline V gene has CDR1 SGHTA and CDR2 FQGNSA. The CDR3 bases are TGTGCCAGCGGACAGGGCTATGGCTACACCTTC. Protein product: CASGQGYGYTF.

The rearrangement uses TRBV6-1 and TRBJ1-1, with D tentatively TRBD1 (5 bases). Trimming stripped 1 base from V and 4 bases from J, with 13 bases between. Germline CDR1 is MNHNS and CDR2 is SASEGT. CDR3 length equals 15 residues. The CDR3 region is CASSEGGGMSTEAFF. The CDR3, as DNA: TGTGCCAGCAGTGAAGGGGGGGGAATGAGCACTGAAGCTTTCTTT.

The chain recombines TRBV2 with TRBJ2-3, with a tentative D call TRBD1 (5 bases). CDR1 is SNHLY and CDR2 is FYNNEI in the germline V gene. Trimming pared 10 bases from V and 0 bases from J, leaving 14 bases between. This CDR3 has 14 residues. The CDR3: CATKGALSTDTQYF. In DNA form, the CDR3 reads TGTGCCACCAAAGGGGCGCTTAGCACAGATACGCAGTATTTT.